This record covers a single TCR beta chain. Its antigen is still unknown. Trimming took 4 bases from V and 9 from J, leaving 10 bases between them. The germline V gene encodes CDR1 SGHVS and CDR2 FNYEAQ. The CDR3 consists of 13 residues. The data belong to a study of response to subunit inactivated influenza vaccine. Findings and caveats of the study: Each seasonal flu vaccination may recruit only limited new T cells, authors suggested.

Each CDR3 protein gets one entry after TCRdb re-called the RT-PCR reads with MiXCR. This sample has a few hundred thousand distinct CDR3 sequences, with more than 9% found just once. The specimen was non-naive T cells sorted from PBMCs, collected 14 to 15 days before vaccination. The J gene is TRBJ1-6, the V gene TRBV7-6; D is uncertain. The sequence came from a man between 45 and 60 years old who received an inactivated influenza vaccine. Here the CDR3 reads CASSSGGASPLHF. CDR3 nucleotides: TGTGCCAGCAGCTCCGGAGGCGCTTCACCCCTCCACTTT. Together with reference TRBV7-6 and TRBJ1-6, the CDR3 gives the full variable domain: GAGVSQSPRYKVTKRGQDVALRCDPISGHVSLYWYRQALGQGPEFLTYFNYEAQQDKSGLPNDRFSAERPEGSISTLTIQRTEQRDSAMYRCASSSGGASPLHFGNGTRLTVT.